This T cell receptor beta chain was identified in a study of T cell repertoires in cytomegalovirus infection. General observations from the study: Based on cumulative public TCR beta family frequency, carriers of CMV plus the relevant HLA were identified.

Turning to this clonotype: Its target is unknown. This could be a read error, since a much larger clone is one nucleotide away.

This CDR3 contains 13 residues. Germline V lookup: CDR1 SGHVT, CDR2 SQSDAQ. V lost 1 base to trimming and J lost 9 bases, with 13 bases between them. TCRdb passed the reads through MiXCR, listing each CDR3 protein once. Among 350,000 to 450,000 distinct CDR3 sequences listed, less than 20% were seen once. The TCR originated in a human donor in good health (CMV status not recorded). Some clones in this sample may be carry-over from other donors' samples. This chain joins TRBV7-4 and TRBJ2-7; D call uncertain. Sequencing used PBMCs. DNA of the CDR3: TGTGCCAGCAGCTTAGACTCCCCTGGCGGGCAGTACTTC. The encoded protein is CASSLDSPGGQYF.